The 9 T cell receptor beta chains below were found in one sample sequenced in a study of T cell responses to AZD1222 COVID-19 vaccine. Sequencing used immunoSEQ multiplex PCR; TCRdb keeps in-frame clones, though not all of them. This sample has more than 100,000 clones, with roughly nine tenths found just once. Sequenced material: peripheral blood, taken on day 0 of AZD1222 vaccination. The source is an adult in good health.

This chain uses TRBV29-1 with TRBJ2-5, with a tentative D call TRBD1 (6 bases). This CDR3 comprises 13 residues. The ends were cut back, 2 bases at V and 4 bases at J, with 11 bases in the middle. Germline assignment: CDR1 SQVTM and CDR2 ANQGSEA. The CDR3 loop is CSVETQGPETQYF. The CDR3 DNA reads TGCAGCGTTGAAACACAGGGCCCAGAGACCCAGTACTTC.

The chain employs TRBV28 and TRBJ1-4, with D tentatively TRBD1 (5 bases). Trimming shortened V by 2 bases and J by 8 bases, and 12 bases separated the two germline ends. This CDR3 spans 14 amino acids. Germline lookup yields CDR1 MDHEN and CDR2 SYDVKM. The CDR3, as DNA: TGTGCCAGCAGTTTAGGGCGGTGGGGGGAAAAACTGTTTTTT. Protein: CASSLGRWGEKLFF.

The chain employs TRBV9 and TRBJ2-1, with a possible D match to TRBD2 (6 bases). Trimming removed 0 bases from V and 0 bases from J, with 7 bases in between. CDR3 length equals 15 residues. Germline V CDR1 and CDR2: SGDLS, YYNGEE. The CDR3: CASSVGTNSYNEQFF. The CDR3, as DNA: TGTGCCAGCAGCGTAGGGACTAACTCCTACAATGAGCAGTTCTTC.

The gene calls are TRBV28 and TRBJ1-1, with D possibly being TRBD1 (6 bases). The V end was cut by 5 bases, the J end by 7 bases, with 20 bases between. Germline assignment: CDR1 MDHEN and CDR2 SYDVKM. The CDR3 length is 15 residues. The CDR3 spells CASSTAGEGGGEAFF. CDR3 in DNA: TGTGCCAGCAGTACCGCGGGGGAGGGGGGCGGTGAAGCTTTCTTT.

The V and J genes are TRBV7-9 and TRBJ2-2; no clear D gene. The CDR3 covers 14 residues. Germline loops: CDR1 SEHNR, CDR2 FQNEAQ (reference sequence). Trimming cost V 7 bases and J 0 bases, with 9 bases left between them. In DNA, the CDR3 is TGTGCCAGCATTAGCTTTTCGAACACCGGGGAGCTGTTTTTT. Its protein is CASISFSNTGELFF.

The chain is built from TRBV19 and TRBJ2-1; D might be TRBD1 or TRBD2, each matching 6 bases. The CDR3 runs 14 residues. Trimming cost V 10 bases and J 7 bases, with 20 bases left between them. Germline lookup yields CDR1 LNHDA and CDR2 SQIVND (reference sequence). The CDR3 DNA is TGTGCCACAGGGGTGGAGGGCGCAGCTAATGAGCAGTTCTTC. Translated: CATGVEGAANEQFF.

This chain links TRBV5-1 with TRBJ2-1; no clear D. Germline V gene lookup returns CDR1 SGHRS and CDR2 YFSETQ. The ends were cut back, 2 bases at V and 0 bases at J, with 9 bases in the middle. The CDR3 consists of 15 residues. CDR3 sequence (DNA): TGCGCCAGCAGCTTTCTCGAAAGCTCCTACAATGAGCAGTTCTTC. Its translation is CASSFLESSYNEQFF.

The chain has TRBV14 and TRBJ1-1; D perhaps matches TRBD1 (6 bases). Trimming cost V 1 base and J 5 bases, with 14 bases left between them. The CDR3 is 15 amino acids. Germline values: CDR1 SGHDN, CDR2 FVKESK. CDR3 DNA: TGTGCCAGCAGCCAAGCAACGGGGGCGCATACTGAAGCTTTCTTT. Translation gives CASSQATGAHTEAFF.

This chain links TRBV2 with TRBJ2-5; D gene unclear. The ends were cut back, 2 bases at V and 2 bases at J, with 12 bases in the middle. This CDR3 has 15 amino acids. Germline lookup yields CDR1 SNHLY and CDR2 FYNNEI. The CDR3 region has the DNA TGTGCCAGCAGTGAAACGGCAGGTAGTCAAGAGACCCAGTACTTC. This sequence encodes CASSETAGSQETQYF.